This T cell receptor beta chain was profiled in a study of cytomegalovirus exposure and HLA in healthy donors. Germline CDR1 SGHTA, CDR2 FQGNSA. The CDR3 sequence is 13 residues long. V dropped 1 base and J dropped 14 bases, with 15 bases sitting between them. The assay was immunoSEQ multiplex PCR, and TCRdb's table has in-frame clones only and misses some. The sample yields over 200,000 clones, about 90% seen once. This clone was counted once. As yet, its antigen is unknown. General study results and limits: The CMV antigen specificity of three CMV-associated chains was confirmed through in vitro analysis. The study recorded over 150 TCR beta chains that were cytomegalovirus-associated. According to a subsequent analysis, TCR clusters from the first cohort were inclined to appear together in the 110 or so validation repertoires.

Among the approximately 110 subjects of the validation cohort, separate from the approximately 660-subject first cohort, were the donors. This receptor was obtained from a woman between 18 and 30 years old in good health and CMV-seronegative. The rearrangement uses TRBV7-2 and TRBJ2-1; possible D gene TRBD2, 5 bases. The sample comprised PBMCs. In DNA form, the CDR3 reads TGTGCCAGCAGCTTAGAGTGGCCCACCGGGGAGTTCTTC. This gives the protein CASSLEWPTGEFF.